This T cell receptor (beta chain) was profiled in a study of blood T cell repertoires in COVID-19. Study details: Samples came from the United States, Italy and Spain, spanning acute and convalescent COVID-19. PBMCs, B-cell-depleted T cells, or T cells provided the cDNA or gDNA that made up the material.

This clone came up once. Methods used by the authors: Nucleated cell number was recorded as an estimate derived from reference gene primer amplification. Here immunoSEQ multiplex PCR was the method, and the copy in TCRdb shows in-frame clones only, minus some. V and J calls plus clone size are reproduced from that table; the DNA served to infer D and trimming. The sample lists some 240,000 clones, 84% occurring once. CDR3 length: 12 amino acids. Trimming left V 0 bases short and J 4 bases short, with 3 bases between. Germline V lookup: CDR1 SGHDT, CDR2 YYEEEE. The receptor's source is a middle-aged woman who had recovered from COVID-19. The chain combines TRBV5-6 with TRBJ2-3; D not certain. The sequencing sample was made of peripheral blood. In nucleotides, the CDR3 is TGTGCCAGCAGCTTGGTCGCAGATACGCAGTATTTT. Amino acid sequence: CASSLVADTQYF.